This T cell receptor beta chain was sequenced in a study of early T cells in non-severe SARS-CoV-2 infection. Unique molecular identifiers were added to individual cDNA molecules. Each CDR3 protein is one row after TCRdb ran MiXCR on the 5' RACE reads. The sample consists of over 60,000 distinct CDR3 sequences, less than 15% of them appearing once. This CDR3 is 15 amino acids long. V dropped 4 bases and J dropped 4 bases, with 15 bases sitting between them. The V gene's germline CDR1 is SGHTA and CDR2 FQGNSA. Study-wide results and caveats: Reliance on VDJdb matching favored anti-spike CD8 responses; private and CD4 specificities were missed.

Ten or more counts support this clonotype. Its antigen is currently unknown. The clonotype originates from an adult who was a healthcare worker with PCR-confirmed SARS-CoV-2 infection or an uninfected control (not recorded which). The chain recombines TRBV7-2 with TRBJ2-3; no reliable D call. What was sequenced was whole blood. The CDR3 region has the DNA TGTGCCAGCAGCTCATCTCGTGGTCGACCAGATACGCAGTATTTT. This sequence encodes CASSSSRGRPDTQYF.